This T cell receptor beta chain derives from a study of T cells after yellow fever vaccination. Germline lookup yields CDR1 SEHNR and CDR2 FQNEAQ (reference sequence). The CDR3 runs to 14 residues. V shed 2 bases and J 3 bases; nucleotides not matched to a gene: 3. TCR cDNA was made by 5'RACE template switching, adding a universal primer site and UMIs. TCRdb reprocessed the 5' RACE reads with MiXCR, giving one entry per CDR3 protein. Of roughly 110,000 distinct CDR3 sequences in the sample, 8.4% were seen once. The study, taken as a whole, reports: Clonotypes found in both CD4 and CD8 compartments made up a small share. Subsequent booster samples again held most clones from primary vaccination (96% CD4, 85% to 90% CD8). Within FACS-sorted repertoires, abundant clonotypes contaminating from the bulk population could be present.

Regarding this clonotype: As yet, its antigen is unknown.

The V gene is TRBV7-9, the J gene TRBJ2-7; TRBD1 matches at 8 bases. The clonotype was recovered from a man aged 25 to 40 who received the YFV17D yellow fever vaccine. The sample here was CD8+ T cells sorted from PBMCs, taken 45 days after the yellow fever booster vaccination. The CDR3 nucleotides read TGTGCCAGCAGCTTAACCGGACAGGGCTACGAGCAGTACTTC. Translating gives CASSLTGQGYEQYF.